This record covers a single TCR beta chain. The CDR3 length is 13 residues. Per germline, CDR1 MNHNS and CDR2 SASEGT. Losses at the gene ends were 8 bases for V and 2 bases for J; bases not matched to a gene: 4. These data are taken from a study of T cell changes during pregnancy in multiple sclerosis. Assay: immunoSEQ multiplex PCR; the TCRdb copy retains only in-frame clones and omits some. Of around 110,000 clones listed, around 93% were seen once; the top ten hold around 1.5%. The sequencing here drew on peripheral blood, taken after pregnancy. This chain joins TRBV6-1 and TRBJ2-7; 9 bases fit TRBD1. The receptor comes from a female donor with multiple sclerosis, enrolled in a pregnancy study. CDR3 region: CASYRDRAYEQYF. The CDR3 bases are TGTGCCAGCTACCGGGACAGGGCCTACGAGCAGTACTTC.